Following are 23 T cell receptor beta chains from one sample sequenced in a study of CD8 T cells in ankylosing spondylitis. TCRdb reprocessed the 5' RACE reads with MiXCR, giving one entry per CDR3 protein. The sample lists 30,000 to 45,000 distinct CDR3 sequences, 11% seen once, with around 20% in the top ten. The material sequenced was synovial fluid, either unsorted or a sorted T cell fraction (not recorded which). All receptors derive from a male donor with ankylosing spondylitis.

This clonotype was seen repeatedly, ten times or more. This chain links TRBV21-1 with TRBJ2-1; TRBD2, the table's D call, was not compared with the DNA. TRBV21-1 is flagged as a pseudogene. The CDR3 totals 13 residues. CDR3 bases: TGTGCCAGCAGCACCAGACTAGTCCGGGAGCAGTTCTTC. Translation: CASSTRLVREQFF.

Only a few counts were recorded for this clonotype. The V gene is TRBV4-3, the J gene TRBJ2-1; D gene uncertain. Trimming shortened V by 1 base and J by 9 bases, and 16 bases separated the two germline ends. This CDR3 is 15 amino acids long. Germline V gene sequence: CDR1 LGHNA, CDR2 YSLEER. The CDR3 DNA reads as TGCGCCAGCAGCCAAGTCGCTGGGCCCTGGGGTGAGCAGTTCTTC. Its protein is CASSQVAGPWGEQFF.

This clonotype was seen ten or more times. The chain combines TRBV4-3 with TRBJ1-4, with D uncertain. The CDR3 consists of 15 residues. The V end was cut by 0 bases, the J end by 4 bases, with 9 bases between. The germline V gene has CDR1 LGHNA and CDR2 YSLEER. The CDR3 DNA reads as TGCGCCAGCAGCCAAGATCGAGACGGTAATGAAAAACTGTTTTTT. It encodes CASSQDRDGNEKLFF.

CDR3 in amino acids: CASKEAGNTGELFF. The CDR3 nucleotides read TGTGCCAGCAAAGAAGCGGGAAACACCGGGGAGCTGTTTTTT. The chain has TRBV9 and TRBJ2-2; 7 bases agree with TRBD2. This CDR3 spans 14 amino acids. Germline V CDR1 and CDR2: SGDLS, YYNGEE. Germline trimming cut 6 bases from V and 2 bases from J; bases unmatched to any gene: 4.

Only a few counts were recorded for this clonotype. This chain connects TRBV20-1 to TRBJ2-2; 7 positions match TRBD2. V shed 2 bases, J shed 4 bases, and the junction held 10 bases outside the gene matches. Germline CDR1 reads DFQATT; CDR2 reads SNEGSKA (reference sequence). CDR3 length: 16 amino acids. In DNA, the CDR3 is TGCAGTGCTAGATGGACTAGACCTAGGGGCACCGGGGAGCTGTTTTTT. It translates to CSARWTRPRGTGELFF.

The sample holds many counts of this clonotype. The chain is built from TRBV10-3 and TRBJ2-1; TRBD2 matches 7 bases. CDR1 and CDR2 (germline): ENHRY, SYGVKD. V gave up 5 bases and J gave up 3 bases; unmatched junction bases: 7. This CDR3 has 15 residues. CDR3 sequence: CAISLAEAGYNEQFF. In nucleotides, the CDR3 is TGTGCCATCAGTCTAGCGGAGGCGGGCTACAATGAGCAGTTCTTC.

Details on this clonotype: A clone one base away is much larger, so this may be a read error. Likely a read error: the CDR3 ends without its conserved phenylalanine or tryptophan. The CDR3 DNA reads as TGTGCCAGCAGCTTAGTCCCATACAGTGATACGCAGTATTAT. Protein sequence: CASSLVPYSDTQYY. The chain is built from TRBV11-2 and TRBJ2-3; D is unclear. Germline CDR1 reads SGHAT; CDR2 reads FQNNGV. The CDR3 runs 14 residues. Trimming took off 1 base at V and 6 bases at J, with 11 bases between the two ends.

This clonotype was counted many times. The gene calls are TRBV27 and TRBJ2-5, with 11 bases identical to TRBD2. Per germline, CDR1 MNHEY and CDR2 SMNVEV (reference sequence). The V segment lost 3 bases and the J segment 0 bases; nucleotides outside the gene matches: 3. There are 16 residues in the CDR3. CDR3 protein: CASSLIAGGYQETQYF. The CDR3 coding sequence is TGTGCCAGCAGTTTGATAGCGGGAGGGTACCAAGAGACCCAGTACTTC.

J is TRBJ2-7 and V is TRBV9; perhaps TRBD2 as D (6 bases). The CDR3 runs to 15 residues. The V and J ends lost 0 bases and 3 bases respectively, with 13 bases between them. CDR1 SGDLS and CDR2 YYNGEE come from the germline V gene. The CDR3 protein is CASSVGAGSHYEQYF. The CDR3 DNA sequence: TGTGCCAGCAGCGTAGGCGCGGGGAGCCACTACGAGCAGTACTTC.

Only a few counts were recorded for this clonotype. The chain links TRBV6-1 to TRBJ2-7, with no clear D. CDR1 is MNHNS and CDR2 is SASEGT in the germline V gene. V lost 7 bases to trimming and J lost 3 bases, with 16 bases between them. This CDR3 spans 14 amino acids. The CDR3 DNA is TGTGCCAGCACACCATCCTTTTCACGCTACGAGCAGTACTTC. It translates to CASTPSFSRYEQYF.

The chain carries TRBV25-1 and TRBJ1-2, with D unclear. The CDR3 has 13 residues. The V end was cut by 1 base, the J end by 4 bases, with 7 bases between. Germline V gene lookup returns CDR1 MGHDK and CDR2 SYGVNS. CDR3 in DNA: TGTGCCAGCAGTGAATCCTCAATCTATGGCTACACCTTC. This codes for CASSESSIYGYTF.

This CDR3 reads CASSSFGHSDYPYYNGYEQYF. The CDR3 coding sequence is TGTGCCAGCAGTTCCTTCGGACACTCGGACTACCCTTATTATAACGGCTACGAGCAGTACTTC. This chain joins TRBV28 and TRBJ2-7; tentative D call: TRBD2 (6 bases). V was shortened by 4 bases and J by 3 bases, with 34 bases between the two germline ends. CDR1 and CDR2 (germline): MDHEN, SYDVKM. The CDR3 loop spans 21 amino acids. Filled out from reference TRBV28 and TRBJ2-7, the complete variable domain reads DVKVTQSSRYLVKRTGEKVFLECVQDMDHENMFWYRQDPGLGLRLIYFSYDVKMKEKGDIPEGYSVSREKKERFSLILESASTNQTSMYLCASSSFGHSDYPYYNGYEQYFGPGTRLTVT.

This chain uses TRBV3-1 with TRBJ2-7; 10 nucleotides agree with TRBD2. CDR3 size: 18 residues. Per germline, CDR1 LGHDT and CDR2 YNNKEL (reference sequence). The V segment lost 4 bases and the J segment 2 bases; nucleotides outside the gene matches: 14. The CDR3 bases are TGTGCCAGCAGCCTAAAAGGAATCTCTAGCGGGAGACCCTACGAGCAGTACTTC. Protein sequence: CASSLKGISSGRPYEQYF.

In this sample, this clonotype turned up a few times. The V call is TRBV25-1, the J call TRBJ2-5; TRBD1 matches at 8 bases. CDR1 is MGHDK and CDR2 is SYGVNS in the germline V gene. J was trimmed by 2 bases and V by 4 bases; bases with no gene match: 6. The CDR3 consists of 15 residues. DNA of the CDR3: TGTGCCAGCAGTGGGGACAGGTCGCCTCAAGAGACCCAGTACTTC. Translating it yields CASSGDRSPQETQYF.

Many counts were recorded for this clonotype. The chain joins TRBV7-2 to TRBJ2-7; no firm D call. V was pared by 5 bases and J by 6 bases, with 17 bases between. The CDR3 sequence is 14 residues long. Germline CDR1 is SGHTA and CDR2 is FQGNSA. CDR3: CASSPDMGLGEQYF. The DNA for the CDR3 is TGTGCCAGCAGCCCTGATATGGGCCTCGGCGAGCAGTACTTC. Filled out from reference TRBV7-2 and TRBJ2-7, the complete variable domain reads GAGVSQSPSNKVTEKGKDVELRCDPISGHTALYWYRQSLGQGLEFLIYFQGNSAPDKSGLPSDRFSAERTGGSVSTLTIQRTQQEDSAVYLCASSPDMGLGEQYFGPGTRLTVT.

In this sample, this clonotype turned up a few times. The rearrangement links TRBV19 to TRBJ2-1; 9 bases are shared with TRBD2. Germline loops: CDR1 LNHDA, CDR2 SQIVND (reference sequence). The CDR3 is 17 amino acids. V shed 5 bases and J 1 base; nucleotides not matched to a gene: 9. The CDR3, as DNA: TGTGCCAGTAGTCCCCGGACTAGCGACCTATCCTACAATGAGCAGTTCTTC. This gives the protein CASSPRTSDLSYNEQFF.

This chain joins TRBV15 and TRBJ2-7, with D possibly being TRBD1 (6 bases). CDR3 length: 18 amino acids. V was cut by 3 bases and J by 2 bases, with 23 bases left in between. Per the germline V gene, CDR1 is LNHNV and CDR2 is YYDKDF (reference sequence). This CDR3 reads CATSSVPLGQGIPYEQYF. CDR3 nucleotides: TGTGCCACCAGCAGTGTCCCTCTGGGGCAGGGGATCCCCTACGAGCAGTACTTC.

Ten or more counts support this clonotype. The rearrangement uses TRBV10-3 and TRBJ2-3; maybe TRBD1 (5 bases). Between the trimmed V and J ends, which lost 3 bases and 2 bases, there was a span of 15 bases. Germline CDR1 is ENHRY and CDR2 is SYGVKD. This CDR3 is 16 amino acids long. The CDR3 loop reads CAISDMQRQSTDTQYF. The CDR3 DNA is TGTGCCATCAGTGATATGCAGCGACAGTCCACAGATACGCAGTATTTT.

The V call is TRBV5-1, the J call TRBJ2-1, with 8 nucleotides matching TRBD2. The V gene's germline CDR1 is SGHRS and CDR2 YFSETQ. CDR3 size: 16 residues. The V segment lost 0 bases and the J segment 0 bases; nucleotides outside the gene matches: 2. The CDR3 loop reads CASSLAAGGSYNEQFF. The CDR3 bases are TGCGCCAGCAGCTTGGCGGCGGGGGGCTCCTACAATGAGCAGTTCTTC.

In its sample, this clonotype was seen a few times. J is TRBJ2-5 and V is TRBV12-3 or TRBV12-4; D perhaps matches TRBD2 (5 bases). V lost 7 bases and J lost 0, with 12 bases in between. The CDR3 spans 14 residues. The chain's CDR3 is CASTFGLNQETQYF. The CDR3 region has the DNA TGTGCCAGCACCTTCGGACTCAACCAAGAGACCCAGTACTTC.

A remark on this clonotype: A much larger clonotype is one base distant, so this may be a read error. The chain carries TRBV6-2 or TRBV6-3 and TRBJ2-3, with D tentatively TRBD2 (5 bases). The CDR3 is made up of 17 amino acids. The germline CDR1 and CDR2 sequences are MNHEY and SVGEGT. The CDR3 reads CASCYFQDLTYTDTQYF. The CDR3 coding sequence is TGTGCCAGCTGTTACTTCCAGGACTTAACGTACACAGATACGCAGTATTTT.

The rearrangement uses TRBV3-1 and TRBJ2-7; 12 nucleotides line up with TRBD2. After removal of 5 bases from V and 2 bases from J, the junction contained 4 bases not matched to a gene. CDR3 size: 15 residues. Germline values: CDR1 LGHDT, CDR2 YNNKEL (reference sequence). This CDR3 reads CASSKGLAGTYEQYF. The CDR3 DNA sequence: TGTGCCAGCAGCAAGGGACTAGCGGGTACCTACGAGCAGTACTTC.

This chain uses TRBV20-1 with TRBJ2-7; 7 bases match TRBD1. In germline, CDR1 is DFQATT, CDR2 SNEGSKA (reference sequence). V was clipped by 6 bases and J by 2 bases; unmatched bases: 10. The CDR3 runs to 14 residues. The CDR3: CSAEEGTVAYEQYF. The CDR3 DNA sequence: TGCAGTGCGGAGGAAGGGACAGTTGCCTACGAGCAGTACTTC.